These T cell receptor beta chains were read from a single sample in a study of blood T cell repertoires in COVID-19. Here immunoSEQ multiplex PCR was the method, and the copy in TCRdb shows in-frame clones only, minus some. The sample has some 200,000 clones, 85% to 90% seen once. The sequenced sample consisted of PBMCs or T cells enriched from blood (not recorded which). The receptor set was obtained from a woman between 18 and 29 years old in a cohort exposed to, infected with or recovered from COVID-19 (not recorded which). Each CDR3 is given with its conserved first and last residue. Each record gives: V gene, D gene, J gene, clone size, CDR3 DNA, CDR3 protein. The D gene is left open where the match is weak. Size is stated for part of the rows, as once, few or many counts, or as a class when the clone is expanded.

V gene: TRBV24-1
D gene: NA
J gene: TRBJ2-6
clone size: NA
CDR3 DNA: TGTGCCACCAGTGACACCCGGGGGACTGGGGCCAACGTCCTGACTTTC
CDR3 protein: CATSDTRGTGANVLTF

V gene: TRBV4-1
D gene: TRBD1
J gene: TRBJ2-7
clone size: NA
CDR3 DNA: TGCGCCAGCAGCCAAGATCCGGACAGGGGACCACCAAAGCAGTACTTC
CDR3 protein: CASSQDPDRGPPKQYF

V gene: TRBV29-1
D gene: NA
J gene: TRBJ2-7
clone size: NA
CDR3 DNA: TGCAGCGTTGAAGGGCAGGCAGACGAGCAGTACTTC
CDR3 protein: CSVEGQADEQYF

V gene: TRBV3-1/TRBV3-2
D gene: TRBD1
J gene: TRBJ1-2
clone size: NA
CDR3 DNA: TGTGCCAGCAGCGCCAGGAAAGGGGGCCAAGGCTACACCTTC
CDR3 protein: CASSARKGGQGYTF

V gene: TRBV5-6
D gene: TRBD1
J gene: TRBJ1-2
clone size: NA
CDR3 DNA: TGTGCCAGCAGCTTGGGGACAGGCTACGGCTACACCTTC
CDR3 protein: CASSLGTGYGYTF

V gene: TRBV4-2
D gene: NA
J gene: TRBJ1-1
clone size: NA
CDR3 DNA: TGTGCCAGCAGCCAAGATGGCCGGAACACTGAAGCTTTCTTT
CDR3 protein: CASSQDGRNTEAFF

V gene: TRBV13
D gene: NA
J gene: TRBJ1-1
clone size: NA
CDR3 DNA: TGTGCCAGCAGCTTAGACAGGCAGAACACTGAAGCTTTCTTT
CDR3 protein: CASSLDRQNTEAFF

V gene: TRBV11-2
D gene: NA
J gene: TRBJ2-1
clone size: NA
CDR3 DNA: TGTGCCAGCAGCTTAATCGGGCAAGCCCAGGGTAGGGAGCAGTTCTTC
CDR3 protein: CASSLIGQAQGREQFF

V gene: TRBV7-9
D gene: TRBD2
J gene: TRBJ2-5
clone size: once
CDR3 DNA: TGTGCCAGCAGCTTCAGGACTAGCGGGGGGTATCGGGAGACCCAGTACTTC
CDR3 protein: CASSFRTSGGYRETQYF

V gene: TRBV30
D gene: NA
J gene: TRBJ2-7
clone size: once
CDR3 DNA: TGTGCCTGGAGTAGCGGAGCGAGCTCCTACGAGCAGTACTTC
CDR3 protein: CAWSSGASSYEQYF

V gene: TRBV7-2
D gene: TRBD1
J gene: TRBJ2-7
clone size: NA
CDR3 DNA: TGTGCCAGCAGCCAACAGGGGGCCTTAGGCGAGCAGTACTTC
CDR3 protein: CASSQQGALGEQYF

V gene: TRBV7-9
D gene: TRBD2
J gene: TRBJ2-5
clone size: NA
CDR3 DNA: TGTGCCAGCAGCCCAGGGACTAGCGGGGTAGAGACCCAGTACTTC
CDR3 protein: CASSPGTSGVETQYF

V gene: TRBV27
D gene: TRBD1
J gene: TRBJ1-2
clone size: NA
CDR3 DNA: TGTGCCAGCCGATCCGGACAGGGCCCCTATGGCTACACCTTC
CDR3 protein: CASRSGQGPYGYTF

V gene: TRBV10-3
D gene: NA
J gene: TRBJ2-5
clone size: few
CDR3 DNA: TGTGCCATCAGACCACAGGGCGCAGAGACCCAGTACTTC
CDR3 protein: CAIRPQGAETQYF

V gene: TRBV6-5
D gene: TRBD2
J gene: TRBJ2-5
clone size: few
CDR3 DNA: TGTGCCAGCAGCCCCCCGGGACTAGTCTTAGAGACCCAGTACTTC
CDR3 protein: CASSPPGLVLETQYF

V gene: TRBV11-1
D gene: TRBD1
J gene: TRBJ1-1
clone size: NA
CDR3 DNA: TGTGCCAGCAACCCGGGACAGGGTGTCACTGAAGCTTTCTTT
CDR3 protein: CASNPGQGVTEAFF

V gene: TRBV28
D gene: NA
J gene: TRBJ2-7
clone size: NA
CDR3 DNA: TGTGCCAGCAGTTCGAGGAGCTACGAGCAGTACTTC
CDR3 protein: CASSSRSYEQYF

V gene: TRBV12-3/TRBV12-4
D gene: NA
J gene: TRBJ1-6
clone size: NA
CDR3 DNA: TGTGCCAGCAGTTTAGTACAGAATTCACCCCTCCACTTT
CDR3 protein: CASSLVQNSPLHF

V gene: TRBV10-3
D gene: TRBD1
J gene: TRBJ1-1
clone size: NA
CDR3 DNA: TGTGCCATCAGTGAGTCGATCATTCAGGGGGCAAACACTGAAGCTTTCTTT
CDR3 protein: CAISESIIQGANTEAFF

V gene: TRBV25-1
D gene: NA
J gene: TRBJ2-7
clone size: NA
CDR3 DNA: TGTGCCAGCAGGCCCCCCCAGGGGTCCCACGAGCAGTACTTC
CDR3 protein: CASRPPQGSHEQYF

V gene: TRBV30
D gene: TRBD1
J gene: TRBJ1-2
clone size: once
CDR3 DNA: TGTGCCTGGAGTGTTGACAGGGAACCTTACTTC
CDR3 protein: CAWSVDREPYF

V gene: TRBV9
D gene: NA
J gene: TRBJ1-2
clone size: NA
CDR3 DNA: TGTGCCAGCAGCATAGACAGTTATGGCTACACCTTC
CDR3 protein: CASSIDSYGYTF

V gene: TRBV6-5
D gene: TRBD1
J gene: TRBJ1-2
clone size: NA
CDR3 DNA: TGTGCCAGCAGTCCCGGGACAGCTAACTATGGCTACACCTTC
CDR3 protein: CASSPGTANYGYTF

V gene: TRBV7-9
D gene: NA
J gene: TRBJ1-2
clone size: NA
CDR3 DNA: TGTGCCAGCAGCTTCCCAGACACCGAACCGAACTATGGCTACACCTTC
CDR3 protein: CASSFPDTEPNYGYTF